Listed here are 17 T cell receptor beta chains from one sample, sequenced in a study of response to subunit inactivated influenza vaccine. One entry per CDR3 protein, called by TCRdb with MiXCR from the RT-PCR reads. Here the sample spans approximately 310,000 distinct CDR3 sequences, just over 20% being singletons. This specimen was PBMCs from blood, taken about 20 months after vaccination. The receptors here all came from a man between 50 and 70 years old who received an inactivated influenza vaccine.

This clonotype was detected a few times. The junction departs from the called germline gene at one end, perhaps through a read error. The gene calls are TRBV20-1 and TRBJ2-1; TRBD1 aligns across 12 bases. CDR3 length: 15 residues. Germline values: CDR1 DFQATT, CDR2 SNEGSKA (reference sequence). In DNA form, the CDR3 reads TGCAGTGCTAGCCTCCCCGGGACAGGGGGCAATGTGCAGTTCTTC. Translated, it gives CSASLPGTGGNVQFF.

J is TRBJ2-7 and V is TRBV29-1; D uncertain. The CDR3 has 12 amino acids. Trimming removed 7 bases from V and 7 bases from J, with 17 bases in between. The germline CDR1 and CDR2 sequences are SQVTM and ANQGSEA. The CDR3 spells CSAQVGVGEQYF. CDR3 nucleotides: TGCAGCGCGCAGGTTGGGGTGGGGGAGCAGTACTTC.

V usage is TRBV4-1 and J usage is TRBJ1-4; no reliable D call. V lost 3 bases and J 5 bases, leaving 16 bases between the germline ends. The germline V gene has CDR1 MGHRA and CDR2 YSYEKL. The CDR3 has 16 amino acids. CDR3 amino acids: CASSQHGPGGNEKLFF. In DNA, the CDR3 is TGCGCCAGCAGCCAGCACGGGCCGGGAGGGAATGAAAAACTGTTTTTT.

The V call is TRBV25-1, the J call TRBJ1-6; 8 bases are shared with TRBD1. The CDR3 has 16 amino acids. V lost 0 bases, J lost 9 bases, and 7 bases stayed unmatched. Germline CDR1 MGHDK, CDR2 SYGVNS. CDR3 sequence (DNA): TGTGCCAGCAGTGAATATCTTGGACAGGGACGTTCACCCCTCCACTTT. Protein sequence: CASSEYLGQGRSPLHF.

This clonotype was observed at least ten times. V gene TRBV7-6 combines with J gene TRBJ2-1; no firm D call. The CDR3 extends over 12 amino acids. Trimming cost V 1 base and J 8 bases, with 6 bases left between them. Germline V gene lookup returns CDR1 SGHVS and CDR2 FNYEAQ. The CDR3 nucleotides read TGTGCCAGCAGCTTAGGGGCGGATGAGCAGTTCTTC. Protein sequence: CASSLGADEQFF.

The rearrangement links TRBV12-3 or TRBV12-4 to TRBJ1-2, with a tentative D call TRBD1 (5 bases). V gave up 3 bases and J gave up 4 bases, with 12 bases separating them. This CDR3 contains 14 residues. The CDR3 bases are TGTGCCAGCAGTTTTCATGGGGGGAGCTATGGCTACACCTTC. This translates into CASSFHGGSYGYTF.

This clonotype was seen more than once but under ten times. The chain combines TRBV15 with TRBJ1-2; TRBD1 aligns across 10 bases. Trimming at V came to 4 bases and at J to 2 bases, leaving 4 bases not matched to a gene. Germline V gene lookup returns CDR1 LNHNV and CDR2 YYDKDF (reference sequence). The CDR3 runs to 15 residues. The CDR3 nucleotides read TGTGCCACCAGCAAACAGGGACAGGGGAACTATGGCTACACCTTC. It codes for CATSKQGQGNYGYTF.

The sample holds a few counts of this clonotype. The chain couples TRBV18 to TRBJ2-1; possibly TRBD2 for D (5 bases). V was pared by 3 bases and J by 5 bases, with 14 bases between. Germline V gene lookup returns CDR1 KGHSH and CDR2 LQKENI. This CDR3 is built from 15 residues. This CDR3 reads CASSPGLAPNNEQFF. The DNA of the CDR3 is TGTGCCAGCTCACCCGGACTCGCCCCGAACAATGAGCAGTTCTTC.

This clonotype was seen a handful of times. V gene TRBV12-5 combines with J gene TRBJ2-1, with D uncertain. CDR1 and CDR2 from the germline V gene are LGHNT and FRNRAP. The CDR3 has 13 residues. Trimming pared 1 base from V and 3 bases from J, leaving 4 bases between. The CDR3: CASGLDVYNEQFF. The CDR3 coding sequence is TGTGCTAGTGGTTTGGACGTCTACAATGAGCAGTTCTTC.

On this clonotype: This may arise from a read error, as a much more abundant clone is one base away. V is TRBV3-1 and J is TRBJ1-4, with D perhaps matching TRBD1 (5 bases). Germline loops: CDR1 LGHDT, CDR2 YNNKEL (reference sequence). The CDR3 sequence is 15 residues long. The CDR3 coding sequence is TGTGCCTGCAGCCTGAAGAGGTCCAGGGATGAAAAACTGTTTTTT. This gives the protein CACSLKRSRDEKLFF.

The chain is built from TRBV5-6 and TRBJ2-5; 8 bases align to TRBD1. The CDR3 runs to 15 residues. Germline-derived CDR1 and CDR2 are SGHDT and YYEEEE. The V segment lost 1 base and the J segment 4 bases; nucleotides outside the gene matches: 6. The CDR3 nucleotides are TGTGCCAGCAGCTTGAGACAGGGGACTCGAGAGACCCAGTACTTC. Translated, it gives CASSLRQGTRETQYF. The full variable domain, in which reference TRBV5-6 and TRBJ2-5 provide the parts outside the CDR3, is DAGVTQSPTHLIKTRGQQVTLRCSPKSGHDTVSWYQQALGQGPQFIFQYYEEEERQRGNFPDRFSGHQFPNYSSELNVNALLLGDSALYLCASSLRQGTRETQYFGPGTRLLVL.

The chain joins TRBV20-1 to TRBJ1-1; D is perhaps TRBD1 (5 bases). The germline V gene encodes CDR1 DFQATT and CDR2 SNEGSKA (reference sequence). V was clipped by 0 bases and J by 2 bases, with 16 bases between them. The CDR3 contains 16 residues. The CDR3 nucleotides read TGCAGTGCTAGAGATCTCTTCAGGGAGGGCAACACTGAAGCTTTCTTT. This sequence encodes CSARDLFREGNTEAFF.

The V call is TRBV4-2, the J call TRBJ2-2; D is perhaps TRBD1 (5 bases). The CDR3 is 18 residues long. In germline, CDR1 is LGHNA, CDR2 YNFKEQ. V shed 0 bases and J shed 1 base, with 15 bases lying between them. Here the CDR3 DNA reads TGTGCCAGCAGCCAAGACCTTTCCAGGGTCTTGAACACCGGGGAGCTGTTTTTT. Translating it yields CASSQDLSRVLNTGELFF.

This clonotype showed up just a few times. The chain couples TRBV20-1 to TRBJ1-5, with 9 bases aligning to TRBD1. Germline loops: CDR1 DFQATT, CDR2 SNEGSKA (reference sequence). This CDR3 is 19 amino acids long. Trimming removed 3 bases from V and 6 bases from J; junction bases left unmatched: 21. This chain's CDR3 is CSARGTLGQGGTSGQPQHF. The CDR3, as DNA: TGCAGTGCTAGGGGAACGTTGGGACAGGGAGGGACCTCTGGTCAGCCCCAGCATTTT.

The genes are TRBV20-1 and TRBJ2-4; D possibly corresponds to TRBD1 (6 bases). V was shortened by 6 bases and J by 4 bases, with 10 bases between the two germline ends. Germline V gives CDR1 DFQATT, CDR2 SNEGSKA (reference sequence). This CDR3 spans 12 amino acids. The CDR3 region is CSAPGQKNIQYF. The CDR3 nucleotides are TGCAGTGCACCCGGACAGAAAAACATTCAGTACTTC.

The gene calls are TRBV11-2 and TRBJ2-5, with D perhaps TRBD1 (5 bases). This CDR3 is 13 amino acids long. Germline V gene lookup returns CDR1 SGHAT and CDR2 FQNNGV. The germline V and J ends were trimmed by 5 bases and 5 bases, with 12 bases remaining between them. The CDR3: CASSPGYEETQYF. The DNA of the CDR3 is TGTGCCAGCAGCCCAGGGTATGAGGAGACCCAGTACTTC.

CDR3 DNA sequence: TGTGCCAGCAGTGCGCGGCGGGACACTGAAGCTTTCTTT. Encoded protein: CASSARRDTEAFF. The chain is built from TRBV12-3 or TRBV12-4 and TRBJ1-1; the D is unclear. Trimming removed 5 bases from V and 3 bases from J, with 10 bases in between. The CDR3 sequence is 13 residues long.